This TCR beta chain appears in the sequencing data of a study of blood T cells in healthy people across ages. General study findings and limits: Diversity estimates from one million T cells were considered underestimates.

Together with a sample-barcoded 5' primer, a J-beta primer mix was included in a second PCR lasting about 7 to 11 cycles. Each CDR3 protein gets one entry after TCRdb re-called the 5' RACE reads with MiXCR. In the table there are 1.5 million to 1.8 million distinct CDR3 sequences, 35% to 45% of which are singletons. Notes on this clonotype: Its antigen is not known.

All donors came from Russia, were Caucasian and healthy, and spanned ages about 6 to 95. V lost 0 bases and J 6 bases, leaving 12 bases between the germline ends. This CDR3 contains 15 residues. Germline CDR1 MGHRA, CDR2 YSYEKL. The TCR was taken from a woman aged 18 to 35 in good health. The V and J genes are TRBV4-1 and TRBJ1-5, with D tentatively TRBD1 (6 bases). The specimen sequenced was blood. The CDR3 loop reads CASSQDIGGGQPQHF. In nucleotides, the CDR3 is TGCGCCAGCAGCCAAGATATCGGGGGCGGTCAGCCCCAGCATTTT.